The T cell receptor (beta chain) under discussion was sequenced for a study of blood T cells in healthy people across ages. Regarding the study as a whole: There was no known CMV status for donors, so expanded clonotype changes were possibly confounded. The long-lived group displayed more naive CD4+ cells, plus higher diversity, than the aged donors did.

Primed by a sample-barcoded 5' primer and a J-beta primer mix, a second PCR proceeded for 7 to 11 cycles. TCRdb reanalysed the 5' RACE reads using MiXCR and keeps one entry per CDR3 protein. This sample yields roughly 1.9 million distinct CDR3 sequences, of which roughly two fifths are seen a single time; roughly 23% belongs to the top ten. In its sample, this clonotype was seen a few times. Its matching antigen is unknown. This receptor was obtained from a human donor in good health. Input material: blood.

Here the CDR3 DNA reads TGTGCCAGCAGTTACCCGTGGGGGGGAGATCAGCCCCAGCATTTT. Protein product: CASSYPWGGDQPQHF. The genes are TRBV6-6 and TRBJ1-5, with D possibly TRBD1 on 5 matching bases. Germline V gives CDR1 MNHNY, CDR2 SVGAGI (reference sequence). Trimming pared 2 bases from V and 5 bases from J, leaving 13 bases between. The CDR3 spans 15 residues.